Shown below are 6 T cell receptor beta chains from a single sample sequenced in a study of T cell changes during pregnancy in multiple sclerosis. Clones were sequenced by immunoSEQ multiplex PCR, and TCRdb holds only the in-frame ones, with some missing. The sample has 40,000 to 45,000 clones; 91% are singletons. The material was CD4+ T cells from peripheral blood mononuclear cells, obtained before pregnancy. Source of these receptors: a female donor with multiple sclerosis, enrolled in a pregnancy study.

The genes are TRBV30 and TRBJ2-7; D may be TRBD2 (7 bases). Germline V CDR1 and CDR2: GTSNPN, SVGIG (reference sequence). The CDR3 length is 15 residues. V lost 3 bases, J lost 3 bases, and 18 bases lay in between. The CDR3 here is CAWRGGGTDDYEQYF. CDR3 DNA sequence: TGTGCCTGGAGAGGGGGGGGCACCGACGACTACGAGCAGTACTTC.

In this sample, this clone turned up a few times. This sequence joins TRBV6-5 and TRBJ1-6; 8 bases map to TRBD1. Germline-derived CDR1 and CDR2 are MNHEY and SVGAGI. The CDR3 consists of 16 residues. The J segment lost 7 bases and the V segment lost 4 bases, leaving 9 bases of the junction unmatched. CDR3 region: CASSSSSGGPNSPLHF. The CDR3 DNA sequence: TGTGCCAGCAGTTCTTCTTCAGGGGGCCCAAATTCACCCCTCCACTTT.

The V gene is TRBV2, the J gene TRBJ1-3; TRBD1 might be the D (6 bases). V lost 6 bases, J lost 4 bases, and 10 bases lay in between. The CDR3 length is 13 residues. CDR1 SNHLY and CDR2 FYNNEI come from the germline V gene. Here the CDR3 reads CASRLGTGNTIYF. As DNA, the CDR3 is TGTGCCAGCAGGCTCGGGACAGGAAACACCATATATTTT.

The chain couples TRBV9 to TRBJ1-2; 7 positions match TRBD1. The CDR3 runs to 14 residues. Looked up from germline, CDR1 is SGDLS and CDR2 is YYNGEE. The V and J ends lost 3 bases and 4 bases, in that order; junction bases with no gene match: 6. The CDR3 DNA reads TGTGCCAGCAGCGATTACAGGGGTCTCTATGGCTACACCTTC. Its protein product is CASSDYRGLYGYTF.

This sequence joins TRBV10-3 and TRBJ1-6, with TRBD1 as a possible D gene (5 bases). V shed 4 bases and J shed 7 bases, with 14 bases lying between them. This CDR3 contains 15 residues. Germline-derived CDR1 and CDR2 are ENHRY and SYGVKD. The CDR3 DNA follows: TGTGCCATCAGTGGGGGGGATGGTGTAAATTCACCCCTCCACTTT. Translating it yields CAISGGDGVNSPLHF.

This rearrangement joins TRBV15 to TRBJ1-4; TRBD1 matches at 7 bases. After removal of 0 bases from V and 7 bases from J, the junction contained 8 bases not matched to a gene. The germline CDR1 and CDR2 sequences are LNHNV and YYDKDF (reference sequence). The CDR3 is 16 amino acids. The CDR3 spells CATSRDLAGGGEKLFF. The CDR3, as DNA: TGTGCCACCAGCAGAGATCTGGCAGGGGGAGGTGAAAAACTGTTTTTT.